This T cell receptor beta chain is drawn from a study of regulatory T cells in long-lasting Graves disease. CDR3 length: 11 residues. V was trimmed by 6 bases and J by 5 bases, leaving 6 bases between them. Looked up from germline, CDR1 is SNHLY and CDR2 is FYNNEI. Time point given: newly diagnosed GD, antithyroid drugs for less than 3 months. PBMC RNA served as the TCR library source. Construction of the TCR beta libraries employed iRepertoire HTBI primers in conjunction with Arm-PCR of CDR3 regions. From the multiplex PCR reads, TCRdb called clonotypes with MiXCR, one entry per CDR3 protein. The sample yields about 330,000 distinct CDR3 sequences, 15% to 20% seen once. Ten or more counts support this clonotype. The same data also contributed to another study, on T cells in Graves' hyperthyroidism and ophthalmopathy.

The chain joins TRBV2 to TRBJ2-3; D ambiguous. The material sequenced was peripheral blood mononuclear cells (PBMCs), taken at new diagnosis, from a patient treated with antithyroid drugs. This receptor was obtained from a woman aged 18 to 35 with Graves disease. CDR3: CASSWRDTQYF. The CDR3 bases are TGTGCCAGCAGCTGGAGAGATACGCAGTATTTT.